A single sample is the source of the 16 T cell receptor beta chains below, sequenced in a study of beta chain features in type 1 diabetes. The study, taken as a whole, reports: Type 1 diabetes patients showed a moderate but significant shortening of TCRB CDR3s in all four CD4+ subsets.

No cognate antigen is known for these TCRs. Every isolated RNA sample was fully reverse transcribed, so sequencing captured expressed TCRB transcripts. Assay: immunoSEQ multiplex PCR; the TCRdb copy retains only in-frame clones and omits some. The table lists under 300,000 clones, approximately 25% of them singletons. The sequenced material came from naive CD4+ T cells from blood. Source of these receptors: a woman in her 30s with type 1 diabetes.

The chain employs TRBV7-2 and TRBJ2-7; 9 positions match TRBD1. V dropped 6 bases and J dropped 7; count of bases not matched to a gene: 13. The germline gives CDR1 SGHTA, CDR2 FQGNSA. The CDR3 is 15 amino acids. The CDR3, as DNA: TGTGCCAGCAGTTACGGACAGGGGTCCCACGAGGAGCAGTACTTC. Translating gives CASSYGQGSHEEQYF.

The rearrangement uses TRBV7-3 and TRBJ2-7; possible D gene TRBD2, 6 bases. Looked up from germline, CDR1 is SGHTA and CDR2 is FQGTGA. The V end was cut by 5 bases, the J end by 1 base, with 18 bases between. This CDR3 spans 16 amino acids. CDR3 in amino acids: CASSPTGTALSYEQYF. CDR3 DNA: TGTGCCAGCAGCCCTACCGGGACTGCGTTGTCCTACGAGCAGTACTTC.

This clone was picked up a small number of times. In nucleotides, the CDR3 is TGTGCCATCAACCCGACGGCGGATACCTACGAGCAGTACTTC. Encoded protein: CAINPTADTYEQYF. The chain is built from TRBV10-3 and TRBJ2-7; D gene ambiguous. Trimming shortened V by 7 bases and J by 2 bases, and 15 bases separated the two germline ends. Germline CDR1 is ENHRY and CDR2 is SYGVKD. CDR3 size: 14 residues.

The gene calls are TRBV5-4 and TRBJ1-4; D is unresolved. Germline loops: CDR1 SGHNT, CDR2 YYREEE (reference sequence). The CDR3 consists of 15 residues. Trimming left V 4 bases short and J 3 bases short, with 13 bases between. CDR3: CASSRLEVANEKLFF. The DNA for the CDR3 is TGTGCCAGCAGCCGACTGGAGGTGGCTAATGAAAAACTGTTTTTT. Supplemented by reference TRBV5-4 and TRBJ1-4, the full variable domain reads ETGVTQSPTHLIKTRGQQVTLRCSSQSGHNTVSWYQQALGQGPQFIFQYYREEENGRGNFPPRFSGLQFPNYSSELNVNALELDDSALYLCASSRLEVANEKLFFGSGTQLSVL.

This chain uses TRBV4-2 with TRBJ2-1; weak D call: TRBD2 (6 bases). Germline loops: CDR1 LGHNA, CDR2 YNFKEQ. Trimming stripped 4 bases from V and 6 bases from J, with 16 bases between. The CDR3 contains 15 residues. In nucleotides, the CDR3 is TGTGCCAGCAGCCCCCGACCCCAGCGGGTCAATGAGCAGTTCTTC. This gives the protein CASSPRPQRVNEQFF.

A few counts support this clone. CDR3 DNA: TGTGCCAGCAGCTGGAGGACAGGTCAGGAGGGCTACACCTTC. This encodes CASSWRTGQEGYTF. The V call is TRBV5-4, the J call TRBJ1-2; 7 nucleotides align to TRBD1. CDR1 is SGHNT and CDR2 is YYREEE in the germline V gene (reference sequence). The length of the CDR3 is 14 residues. J was trimmed by 8 bases and V by 3 bases; bases with no gene match: 10.

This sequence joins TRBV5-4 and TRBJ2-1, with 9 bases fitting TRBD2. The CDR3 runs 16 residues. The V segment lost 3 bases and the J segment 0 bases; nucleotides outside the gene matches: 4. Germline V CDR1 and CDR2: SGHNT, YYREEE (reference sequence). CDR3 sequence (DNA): TGTGCCAGCAGCTCCTTAGCGGGAGTCTCCTACAATGAGCAGTTCTTC. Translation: CASSSLAGVSYNEQFF.

The CDR3 here is CASSYGLAGNNEQFF. CDR3 coding DNA: TGTGCCAGCAGTTACGGGCTAGCGGGCAACAATGAGCAGTTCTTC. V gene TRBV6-5 combines with J gene TRBJ2-1, with 8 bases fitting TRBD2. Losses at the gene ends were 2 bases for V and 5 bases for J; bases not matched to a gene: 5. Germline V gene lookup returns CDR1 MNHEY and CDR2 SVGAGI. CDR3 size: 15 residues.

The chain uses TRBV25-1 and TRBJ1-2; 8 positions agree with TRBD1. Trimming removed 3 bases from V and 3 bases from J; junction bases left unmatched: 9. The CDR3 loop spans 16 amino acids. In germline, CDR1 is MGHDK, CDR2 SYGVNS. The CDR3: CASSESGTGKDYGYTF. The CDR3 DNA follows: TGTGCCAGCAGTGAGAGTGGGACAGGCAAAGACTATGGCTACACCTTC.

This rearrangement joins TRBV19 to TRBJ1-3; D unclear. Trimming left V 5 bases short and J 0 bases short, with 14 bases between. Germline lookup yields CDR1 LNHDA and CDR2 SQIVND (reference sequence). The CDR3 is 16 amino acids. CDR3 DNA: TGTGCCAGTAGTTTCCCCATTGGGAGCTCTGGAAACACCATATATTTT. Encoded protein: CASSFPIGSSGNTIYF.

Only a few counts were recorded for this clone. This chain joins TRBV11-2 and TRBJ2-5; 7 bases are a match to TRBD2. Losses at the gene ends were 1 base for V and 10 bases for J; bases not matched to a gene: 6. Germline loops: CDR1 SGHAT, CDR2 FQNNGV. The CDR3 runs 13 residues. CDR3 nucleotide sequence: TGTGCCAGCAGCTTAGCCGGTGGGGGGGACCAGTACTTC. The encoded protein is CASSLAGGGDQYF.

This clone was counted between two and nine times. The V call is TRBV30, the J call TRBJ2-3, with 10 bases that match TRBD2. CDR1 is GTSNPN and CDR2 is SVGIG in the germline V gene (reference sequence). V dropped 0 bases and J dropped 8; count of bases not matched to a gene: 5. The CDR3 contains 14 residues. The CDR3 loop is CAWSVAGGPGTQYF. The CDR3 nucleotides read TGTGCCTGGAGTGTAGCGGGAGGGCCGGGTACGCAGTATTTT.

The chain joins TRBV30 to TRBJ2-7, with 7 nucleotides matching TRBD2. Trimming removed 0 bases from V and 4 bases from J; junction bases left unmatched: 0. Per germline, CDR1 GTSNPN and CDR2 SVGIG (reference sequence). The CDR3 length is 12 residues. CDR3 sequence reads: CAWSVLAYEQYF. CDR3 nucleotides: TGTGCCTGGAGTGTACTAGCGTACGAGCAGTACTTC. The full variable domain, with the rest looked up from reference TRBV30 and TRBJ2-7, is SQTIHQWPATLVQPVGSPLSLECTVEGTSNPNLYWYRQAAGRGLQLLFYSVGIGQISSEVPQNLSASRPQDRQFILSSKKLLLSDSGFYLCAWSVLAYEQYFGPGTRLTVT.

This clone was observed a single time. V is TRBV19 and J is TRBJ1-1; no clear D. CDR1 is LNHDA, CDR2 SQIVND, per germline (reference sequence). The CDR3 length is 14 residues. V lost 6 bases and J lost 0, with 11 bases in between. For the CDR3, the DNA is TGTGCCAGTAGAACCGACATCTTGAACACTGAAGCTTTCTTT. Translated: CASRTDILNTEAFF.

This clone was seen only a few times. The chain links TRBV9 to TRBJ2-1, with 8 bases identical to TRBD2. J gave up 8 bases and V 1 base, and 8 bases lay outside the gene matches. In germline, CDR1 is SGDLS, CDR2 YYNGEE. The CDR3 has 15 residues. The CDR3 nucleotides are TGTGCCAGCAGCGTATCGAGCGGGAGTCAGCATGAGCAGTTCTTC. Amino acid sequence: CASSVSSGSQHEQFF.

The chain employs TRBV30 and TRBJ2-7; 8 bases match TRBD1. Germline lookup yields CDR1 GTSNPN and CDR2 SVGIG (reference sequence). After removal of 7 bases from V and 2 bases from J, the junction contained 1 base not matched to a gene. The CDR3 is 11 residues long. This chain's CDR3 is CASGQAYEQYF. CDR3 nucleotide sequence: TGTGCCTCGGGACAGGCCTACGAGCAGTACTTC.